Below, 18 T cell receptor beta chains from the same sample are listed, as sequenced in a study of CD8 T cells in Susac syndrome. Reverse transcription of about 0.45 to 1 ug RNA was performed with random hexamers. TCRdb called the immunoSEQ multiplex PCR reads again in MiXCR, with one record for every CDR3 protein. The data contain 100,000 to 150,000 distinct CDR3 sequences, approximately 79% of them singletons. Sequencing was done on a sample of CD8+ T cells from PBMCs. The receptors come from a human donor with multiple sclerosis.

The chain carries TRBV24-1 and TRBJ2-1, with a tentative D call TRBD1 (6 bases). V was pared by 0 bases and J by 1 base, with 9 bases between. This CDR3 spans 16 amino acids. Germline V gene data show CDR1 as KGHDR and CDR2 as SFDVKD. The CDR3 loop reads CATSDLSGESYNEQFF. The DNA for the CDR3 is TGTGCCACCAGTGATTTGTCAGGGGAGTCCTACAATGAGCAGTTCTTC.

CDR3 protein: CAWIQTGAEQFF. The CDR3 DNA is TGTGCCTGGATACAAACAGGCGCGGAGCAGTTCTTC. The chain links TRBV30 to TRBJ2-1, with D tentatively TRBD1 (5 bases). The CDR3 length is 12 residues. V was shortened by 4 bases and J by 10 bases, with 14 bases between the two germline ends. The germline V gene has CDR1 GTSNPN and CDR2 SVGIG (reference sequence).

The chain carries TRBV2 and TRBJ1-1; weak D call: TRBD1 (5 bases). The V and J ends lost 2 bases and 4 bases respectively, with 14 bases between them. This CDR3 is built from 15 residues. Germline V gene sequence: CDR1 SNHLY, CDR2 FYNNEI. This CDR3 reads CASSERQGGGTEAFF. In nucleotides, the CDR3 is TGTGCCAGCAGTGAACGGCAGGGCGGCGGCACTGAAGCTTTCTTT.

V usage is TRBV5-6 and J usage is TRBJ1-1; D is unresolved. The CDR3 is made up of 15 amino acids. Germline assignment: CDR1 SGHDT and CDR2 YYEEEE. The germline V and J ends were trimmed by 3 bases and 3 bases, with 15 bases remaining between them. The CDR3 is CASSWVPVRDTEAFF. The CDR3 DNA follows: TGTGCCAGCAGCTGGGTCCCCGTTCGGGACACTGAAGCTTTCTTT. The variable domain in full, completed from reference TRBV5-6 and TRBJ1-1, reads DAGVTQSPTHLIKTRGQQVTLRCSPKSGHDTVSWYQQALGQGPQFIFQYYEEEERQRGNFPDRFSGHQFPNYSSELNVNALLLGDSALYLCASSWVPVRDTEAFFGQGTRLTVV.

The CDR3 is CASSTTPTGELFF. CDR3 bases: TGTGCCAGCAGCACGACTCCAACCGGGGAGCTGTTTTTT. The rearrangement uses TRBV13 and TRBJ2-2; D is uncertain. The V end lost 5 bases, the J end lost 5 bases, and 9 bases lay between the germline ends. The CDR3 has 13 residues. The germline V gene has CDR1 PRHDT and CDR2 FYEKMQ (reference sequence).

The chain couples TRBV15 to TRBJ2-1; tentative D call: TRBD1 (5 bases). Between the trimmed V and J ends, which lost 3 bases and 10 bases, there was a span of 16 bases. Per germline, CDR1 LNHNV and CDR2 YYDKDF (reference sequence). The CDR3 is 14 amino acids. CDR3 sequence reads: CATSRDFRDTEQFF. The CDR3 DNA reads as TGTGCCACCAGCAGGGATTTCAGGGATACCGAGCAGTTCTTC.

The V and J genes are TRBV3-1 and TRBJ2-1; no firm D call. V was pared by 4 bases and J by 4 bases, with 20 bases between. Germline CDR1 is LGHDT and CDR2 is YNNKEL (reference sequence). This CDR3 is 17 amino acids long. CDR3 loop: CASSPSFASLVYNEQFF. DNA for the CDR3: TGTGCCAGCAGCCCCTCCTTCGCTTCGCTAGTATACAATGAGCAGTTCTTC.

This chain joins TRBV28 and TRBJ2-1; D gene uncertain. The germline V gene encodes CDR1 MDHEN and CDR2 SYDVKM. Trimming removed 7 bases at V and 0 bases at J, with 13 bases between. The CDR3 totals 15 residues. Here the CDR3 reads CASIARPSSYNEQFF. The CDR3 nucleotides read TGTGCCAGCATAGCCAGACCCAGCTCCTACAATGAGCAGTTCTTC.

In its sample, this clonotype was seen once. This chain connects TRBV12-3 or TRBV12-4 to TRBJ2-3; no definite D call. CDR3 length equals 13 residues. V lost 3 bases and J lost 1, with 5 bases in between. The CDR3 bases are TGTGCCAGCAGTTTGGTTCGCACAGATACGCAGTATTTT. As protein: CASSLVRTDTQYF.

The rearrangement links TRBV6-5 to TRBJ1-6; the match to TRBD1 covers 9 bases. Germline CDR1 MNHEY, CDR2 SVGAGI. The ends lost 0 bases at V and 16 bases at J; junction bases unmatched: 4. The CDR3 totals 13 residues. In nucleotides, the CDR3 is TGTGCCAGCAGTTACTCGTACGGGACAGGGCTCCACTTT. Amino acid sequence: CASSYSYGTGLHF.

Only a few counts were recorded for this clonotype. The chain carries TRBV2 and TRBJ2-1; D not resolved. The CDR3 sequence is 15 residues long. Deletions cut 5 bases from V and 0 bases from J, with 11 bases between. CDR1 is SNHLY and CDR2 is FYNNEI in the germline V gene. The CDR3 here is CASSYSLSSYNEQFF. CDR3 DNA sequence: TGTGCCAGCAGTTATAGTCTCAGCTCCTACAATGAGCAGTTCTTC. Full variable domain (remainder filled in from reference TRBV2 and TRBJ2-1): EPEVTQTPSHQVTQMGQEVILRCVPISNHLYFYWYRQILGQKVEFLVSFYNNEISEKSEIFDDQFSVERPDGSNFTLKIRSTKLEDSAMYFCASSYSLSSYNEQFFGPGTRLTVL.

DNA for the CDR3: TGTGCCAGCAGTTACTCCCTGGGGACCGTTTTCTACGAGCAGTACTTC. Its protein is CASSYSLGTVFYEQYF. The chain carries TRBV6-5 and TRBJ2-7; D is perhaps TRBD1 or TRBD2 (5 bases each). From germline, CDR1 is MNHEY and CDR2 SVGAGI. Trimming pared 0 bases from V and 3 bases from J, leaving 15 bases between. The CDR3 extends over 16 amino acids.

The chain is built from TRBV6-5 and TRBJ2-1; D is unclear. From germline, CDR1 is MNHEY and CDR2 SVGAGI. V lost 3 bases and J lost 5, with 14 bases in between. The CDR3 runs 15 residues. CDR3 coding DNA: TGTGCCAGCAGTTATAGGGTTCCCAACAACAATGAGCAGTTCTTC. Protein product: CASSYRVPNNNEQFF.

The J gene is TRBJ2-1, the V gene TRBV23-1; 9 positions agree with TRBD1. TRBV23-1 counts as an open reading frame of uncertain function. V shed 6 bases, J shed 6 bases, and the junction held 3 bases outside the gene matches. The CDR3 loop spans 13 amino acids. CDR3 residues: CASRDRGGNEQFF. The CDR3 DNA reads TGCGCCAGCAGGGACAGGGGAGGCAATGAGCAGTTCTTC.

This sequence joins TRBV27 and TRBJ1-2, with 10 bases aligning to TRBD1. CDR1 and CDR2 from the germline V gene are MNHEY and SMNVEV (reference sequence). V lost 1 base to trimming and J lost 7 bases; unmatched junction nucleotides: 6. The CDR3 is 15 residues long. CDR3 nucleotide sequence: TGTGCCAGCAGTTTATTGGGGACAGGGGATAGTGGCTACACCTTC. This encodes CASSLLGTGDSGYTF.

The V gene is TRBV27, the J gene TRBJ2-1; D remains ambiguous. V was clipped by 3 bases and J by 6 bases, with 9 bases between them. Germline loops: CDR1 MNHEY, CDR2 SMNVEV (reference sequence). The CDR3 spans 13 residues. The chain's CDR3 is CASSFLLGNEQFF. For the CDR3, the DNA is TGTGCCAGCAGTTTTCTTTTAGGCAATGAGCAGTTCTTC.

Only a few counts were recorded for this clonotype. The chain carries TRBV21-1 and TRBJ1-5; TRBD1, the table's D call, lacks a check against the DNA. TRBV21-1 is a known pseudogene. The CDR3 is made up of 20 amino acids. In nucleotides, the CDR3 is TGTGCCAGCAGCAAAGTCCGGGACAGGATATTGGTACCGGGCAATCAGCCCCAGCATTTT. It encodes CASSKVRDRILVPGNQPQHF.

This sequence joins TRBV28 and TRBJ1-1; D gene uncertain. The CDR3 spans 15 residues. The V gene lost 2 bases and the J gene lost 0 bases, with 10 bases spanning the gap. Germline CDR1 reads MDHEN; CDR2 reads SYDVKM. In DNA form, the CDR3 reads TGTGCCAGCAGTTTAGGGGATTACATGAACACTGAAGCTTTCTTT. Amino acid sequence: CASSLGDYMNTEAFF.